The 24 T cell receptor beta chains below were found in one sample sequenced in a study of blood T cell repertoires in COVID-19. This table comes from immunoSEQ multiplex PCR, and its TCRdb copy is limited to in-frame clones, with some not included. The sample has fewer than 130,000 clones; approximately 80% are singletons. The sequenced sample consisted of peripheral blood. All receptors come from a woman aged 60-70 years with acute or convalescent COVID-19.

The chain uses TRBV2 and TRBJ1-3; the D gene is possibly TRBD1 (6 bases). The V end was cut by 6 bases, the J end by 0 bases, with 12 bases between. Germline values: CDR1 SNHLY, CDR2 FYNNEI. This CDR3 spans 15 amino acids. CDR3 protein: CASSDDRFSGNTIYF. Here the CDR3 DNA reads TGTGCCAGCAGCGACGACAGGTTCTCTGGAAACACCATATATTTT.

This chain uses TRBV5-3 with TRBJ1-5, with D unresolved. TRBV5-3 is placed among ORFs of uncertain function. V was clipped by 0 bases and J by 0 bases, with 7 bases between them. This CDR3 comprises 15 residues. The CDR3 sequence: CARSLGGVSNQPQHF. In nucleotides, the CDR3 is TGTGCCAGAAGCTTGGGCGGAGTTAGCAATCAGCCCCAGCATTTT.

This rearrangement joins TRBV4-1 to TRBJ1-5; 9 bases fit TRBD1. The germline V gene has CDR1 MGHRA and CDR2 YSYEKL. After removal of 6 bases from V and 1 base from J, the junction contained 4 bases not matched to a gene. The CDR3 loop spans 15 amino acids. The CDR3, as DNA: TGCGCCAGCAGGGAACAGGGGGCAAGCAATCAGCCCCAGCATTTT. Translated, it gives CASREQGASNQPQHF.

This chain links TRBV5-1 with TRBJ2-7; possibly TRBD1 for D (6 bases). This CDR3 has 14 residues. Trimming cost V 4 bases and J 5 bases, with 16 bases left between them. The germline CDR1 and CDR2 sequences are SGHRS and YFSETQ. DNA for the CDR3: TGCGCCAGCAGCCCCCGCAGGGGTACGGACGAGCAGTACTTC. Protein sequence: CASSPRRGTDEQYF.

This clone turned up a few times. This rearrangement joins TRBV7-2 to TRBJ2-5; 7 nucleotides agree with TRBD2. This CDR3 is 15 amino acids long. J was trimmed by 4 bases and V by 3 bases; bases with no gene match: 8. CDR1 is SGHTA, CDR2 FQGNSA, per germline. The CDR3 sequence is CASSFGGLAGETQYF. The DNA for the CDR3 is TGTGCCAGCAGCTTCGGGGGATTAGCGGGAGAGACCCAGTACTTC. Drawing the rest from reference TRBV7-2 and TRBJ2-5, the complete variable domain is GAGVSQSPSNKVTEKGKDVELRCDPISGHTALYWYRQSLGQGLEFLIYFQGNSAPDKSGLPSDRFSAERTGGSVSTLTIQRTQQEDSAVYLCASSFGGLAGETQYFGPGTRLLVL.

The chain links TRBV27 to TRBJ1-1; a weak D match, TRBD1 (5 bases). The V gene lost 6 bases and the J gene lost 3 bases, with 14 bases spanning the gap. Germline V CDR1 and CDR2: MNHEY, SMNVEV (reference sequence). This CDR3 has 14 amino acids. The CDR3 is CASRTSGGDTEAFF. The CDR3 region has the DNA TGTGCCAGCAGGACCTCTGGGGGGGACACTGAAGCTTTCTTT.

In DNA, the CDR3 is TGTGCCAGCAGCTTGACAGGGGCTGAAAAACTGTTTTTT. It translates to CASSLTGAEKLFF. V gene TRBV5-6 combines with J gene TRBJ1-4; TRBD1 matches 7 bases. Germline V gene lookup returns CDR1 SGHDT and CDR2 YYEEEE. The CDR3 has 13 residues. J was trimmed by 7 bases and V by 1 base; bases with no gene match: 1.

The J gene is TRBJ1-2, the V gene TRBV2, with TRBD1 matching over 12 bases. CDR3 length: 16 residues. Germline CDR1 SNHLY, CDR2 FYNNEI. J lost 4 bases, V lost 10 bases, and 13 bases had no gene match. Here the CDR3 reads CATPREGQGATYGYTF. In DNA form, the CDR3 reads TGTGCCACACCGAGGGAGGGACAGGGGGCGACCTATGGCTACACCTTC.

This sequence joins TRBV7-2 and TRBJ1-2; D remains ambiguous. The V gene lost 2 bases and the J gene lost 6 bases, with 19 bases spanning the gap. There are 16 residues in the CDR3. Germline V CDR1 and CDR2: SGHTA, FQGNSA. The CDR3 DNA follows: TGTGCCAGCAGCTTATCCCCCCCTGACATGAATAATGGCTACACCTTC. Translation gives CASSLSPPDMNNGYTF.

The chain recombines TRBV28 with TRBJ1-5; D unclear. Germline CDR1 reads MDHEN; CDR2 reads SYDVKM. The CDR3 is made up of 15 amino acids. Trimming shortened V by 6 bases and J by 0 bases, and 12 bases separated the two germline ends. CDR3: CASRTSRVSNQPQHF. Written as DNA, the CDR3 is TGTGCCAGCAGGACAAGTCGCGTTAGCAATCAGCCCCAGCATTTT. Full variable domain (remainder filled in from reference TRBV28 and TRBJ1-5): DVKVTQSSRYLVKRTGEKVFLECVQDMDHENMFWYRQDPGLGLRLIYFSYDVKMKEKGDIPEGYSVSREKKERFSLILESASTNQTSMYLCASRTSRVSNQPQHFGDGTRLSIL.

Here the CDR3 reads CASSTTSGGQYNEQFF. The CDR3 coding sequence is TGTGCCAGTAGTACCACTAGCGGGGGTCAGTACAATGAGCAGTTCTTC. The chain couples TRBV19 to TRBJ2-1; 11 bases match TRBD2. Germline lookup yields CDR1 LNHDA and CDR2 SQIVND (reference sequence). There are 16 residues in the CDR3. Trimming removed 4 bases from V and 4 bases from J; junction bases left unmatched: 6.

This chain links TRBV27 with TRBJ1-1, with a tentative D call TRBD1 (6 bases). Deletions cut 10 bases from V and 1 base from J, with 19 bases between. This CDR3 has 15 amino acids. Germline V gene lookup returns CDR1 MNHEY and CDR2 SMNVEV (reference sequence). CDR3 region: CATSLGGGGNTEAFF. In nucleotides, the CDR3 is TGTGCCACCTCACTTGGGGGCGGGGGGAACACTGAAGCTTTCTTT.

This rearrangement joins TRBV28 to TRBJ2-7; TRBD2 matches at 11 bases. This CDR3 has 16 amino acids. J gave up 12 bases and V 6 bases, and 19 bases lay outside the gene matches. In germline, CDR1 is MDHEN, CDR2 SYDVKM. The CDR3 region is CASSVTGTVELAGVYF. CDR3 nucleotide sequence: TGTGCCAGCAGCGTCACCGGGACTGTAGAACTAGCGGGGGTGTACTTC. Combining the CDR3 with reference TRBV28 and TRBJ2-7 gives the whole variable domain DVKVTQSSRYLVKRTGEKVFLECVQDMDHENMFWYRQDPGLGLRLIYFSYDVKMKEKGDIPEGYSVSREKKERFSLILESASTNQTSMYLCASSVTGTVELAGVYFGPGTRLTVT.

This clone has just a few counts. This chain links TRBV19 with TRBJ1-1, with a tentative D call TRBD1 (6 bases). Germline V lookup: CDR1 LNHDA, CDR2 SQIVND (reference sequence). This CDR3 spans 14 amino acids. The V end lost 2 bases, the J end lost 5 bases, and 12 bases lay between the germline ends. For the CDR3, the DNA is TGTGCCAGTAGTATACACACAGGGAATACTGAAGCTTTCTTT. It encodes CASSIHTGNTEAFF.

V and J are TRBV18 and TRBJ1-2; TRBD1 matches 8 bases. V lost 4 bases to trimming and J lost 2 bases; unmatched junction nucleotides: 9. This CDR3 has 16 residues. CDR1 and CDR2 (germline): KGHSH, LQKENI. The CDR3 sequence: CASSQYQGARNYGYTF. The DNA of the CDR3 is TGTGCCAGCTCACAGTATCAGGGGGCCCGAAACTATGGCTACACCTTC.

This clone has a single count. J is TRBJ2-2 and V is TRBV19; 9 bases map to TRBD1. CDR1 and CDR2 (germline): LNHDA, SQIVND (reference sequence). Losses at the gene ends were 8 bases for V and 5 bases for J; bases not matched to a gene: 9. The CDR3 extends over 15 amino acids. The CDR3 DNA reads TGTGCCAGTTACACAGGGGGCGGCGGGACCGGGGAGCTGTTTTTT. Its translation is CASYTGGGGTGELFF.

The chain carries TRBV11-2 and TRBJ2-5; the D gene is possibly TRBD2 (6 bases). The length of the CDR3 is 14 residues. In germline, CDR1 is SGHAT, CDR2 FQNNGV. Trimming removed 8 bases from V and 4 bases from J, with 17 bases in between. CDR3: CASARDGGGETQYF. The CDR3, as DNA: TGTGCCAGCGCCCGGGACGGGGGAGGAGAGACCCAGTACTTC.

The table lists this clone with a few counts. This chain joins TRBV6-1 and TRBJ2-1, with 10 nucleotides matching TRBD2. There are 16 residues in the CDR3. Per the germline V gene, CDR1 is MNHNS and CDR2 is SASEGT. Trimming at V came to 4 bases and at J to 3 bases, leaving 6 bases not matched to a gene. CDR3 in amino acids: CASSAESGGGYNEQFF. The DNA for the CDR3 is TGTGCCAGCAGTGCCGAAAGCGGGGGGGGCTACAATGAGCAGTTCTTC.

This clone was seen once. V and J are TRBV2 and TRBJ1-6, with TRBD1 identical over 7 bases. This CDR3 region has 13 residues. Germline lookup yields CDR1 SNHLY and CDR2 FYNNEI. The V and J ends lost 11 bases and 1 base, in that order; junction bases with no gene match: 2. CDR3 amino acids: CAGDSSYNSPLHF. CDR3 nucleotides: TGTGCCGGGGACAGTTCCTATAATTCACCCCTCCACTTT.

This clone appeared a single time. This sequence joins TRBV14 and TRBJ2-1; TRBD1 aligns across 7 bases. CDR1 and CDR2 (germline): SGHDN, FVKESK. This CDR3 contains 15 residues. V was pared by 1 base and J by 4 bases, with 4 bases of the junction left unmatched. CDR3 bases: TGTGCCAGCAGCCAAGGGGACAGCAAGTACAATGAGCAGTTCTTC. Protein sequence: CASSQGDSKYNEQFF.

A few counts support this clone. V and J are TRBV27 and TRBJ1-5; 9 bases are a match to TRBD1. V shed 5 bases and J 1 base; nucleotides not matched to a gene: 9. Germline CDR1 reads MNHEY; CDR2 reads SMNVEV (reference sequence). CDR3 length equals 17 residues. The CDR3 here is CASSADRGPKSNQPQHF. CDR3 bases: TGTGCCAGCAGTGCGGACAGGGGACCGAAGAGCAATCAGCCCCAGCATTTT.

CDR3: CASSVGDSGGYQETQYF. The CDR3 region has the DNA TGTGCCAGCAGCGTAGGTGATAGCGGGGGGTACCAAGAGACCCAGTACTTC. The chain uses TRBV9 and TRBJ2-5; 10 bases agree with TRBD2. The CDR3 is made up of 17 amino acids. Germline CDR1 reads SGDLS; CDR2 reads YYNGEE. V was clipped by 0 bases and J by 0 bases; unmatched bases: 5. The full variable domain, completed using reference TRBV9 and TRBJ2-5, is DSGVTQTPKHLITATGQRVTLRCSPRSGDLSVYWYQQSLDQGLQFLIQYYNGEERAKGNILERFSAQQFPDLHSELNLSSLELGDSALYFCASSVGDSGGYQETQYFGPGTRLLVL.

In its sample, this clone was seen once. The chain recombines TRBV7-2 with TRBJ1-2; 9 nucleotides agree with TRBD1. Germline V lookup: CDR1 SGHTA, CDR2 FQGNSA. V shed 1 base and J 6 bases; nucleotides not matched to a gene: 3. This CDR3 is 14 amino acids long. The CDR3 reads CASSLEGQGNGYTF. The CDR3 bases are TGTGCCAGCAGCTTAGAGGGACAGGGAAATGGCTACACCTTC.

The chain employs TRBV5-1 and TRBJ2-5; possibly TRBD2 for D (7 bases). V lost 2 bases, J lost 5 bases, and 16 bases lay in between. The germline V gene encodes CDR1 SGHRS and CDR2 YFSETQ. This CDR3 has 15 amino acids. The CDR3 protein is CASSFQGLGGETQYF. The CDR3 nucleotides are TGCGCCAGCAGCTTCCAAGGACTAGGGGGTGAGACCCAGTACTTC.